A single sample is the source of the 20 T cell receptor beta chains below, sequenced in a study of a mutant IDH1 vaccine in newly diagnosed glioma. This table comes from immunoSEQ multiplex PCR, and its TCRdb copy is limited to in-frame clones, with some not included. Of approximately 92,000 clones in the sample, about 80% were seen once. This sample's time point: baseline, week 1 (first vaccination visit). Treatment specified: pre-vaccination baseline after standard-of-care therapy. The specimen was PBMCs, collected from a glioma patient treated with radiotherapy, temozolomide or both. The receptors originated from a woman between 45 and 65 years old with glioma.

The J gene is TRBJ1-5, the V gene TRBV28; D might be TRBD1 (5 bases). The CDR3 sequence is 15 residues long. V lost 6 bases to trimming and J lost 0 bases, with 12 bases between them. Germline V gene data show CDR1 as MDHEN and CDR2 as SYDVKM. Here the CDR3 reads CASRGDLYSNQPQHF. In DNA form, the CDR3 reads TGTGCCAGCAGGGGGGACCTCTATAGCAATCAGCCCCAGCATTTT.

This clone occurred once. The chain uses TRBV6-1 and TRBJ1-5, with a tentative D call TRBD1 (5 bases). Trimming cost V 5 bases and J 6 bases, with 14 bases left between them. The CDR3 has 14 residues. Per germline, CDR1 MNHNS and CDR2 SASEGT. CDR3 in amino acids: CASSLAGGGQPQHF. DNA for the CDR3: TGTGCCAGCAGTTTGGCAGGTGGGGGTCAGCCCCAGCATTTT.

The chain is built from TRBV6-5 and TRBJ1-1; D remains ambiguous. The V end was cut by 7 bases, the J end by 0 bases, with 9 bases between. CDR1 is MNHEY and CDR2 is SVGAGI in the germline V gene. The CDR3 contains 13 residues. The CDR3 is CASNNAVNTEAFF. The DNA for the CDR3 is TGTGCCAGCAACAATGCGGTGAACACTGAAGCTTTCTTT.

The rearrangement links TRBV6-1 to TRBJ1-2; D gene unclear. Trimming took off 4 bases at V and 4 bases at J, with 10 bases between the two ends. The CDR3 contains 13 residues. The V gene's germline CDR1 is MNHNS and CDR2 SASEGT. The CDR3 bases are TGTGCCAGCAGTGTCGGCGGAGCCTATGGCTACACCTTC. Translated: CASSVGGAYGYTF.

This clone turned up a few times. The chain links TRBV19 to TRBJ2-4; 9 bases map to TRBD1. There are 16 residues in the CDR3. Trimming took 6 bases from V and 0 from J; bases not matched to a gene: 6. In germline, CDR1 is LNHDA, CDR2 SQIVND (reference sequence). CDR3: CASRDRGELAKNIQYF. The CDR3 nucleotides are TGTGCCAGTAGGGACAGGGGTGAACTAGCCAAAAACATTCAGTACTTC.

This chain uses TRBV9 with TRBJ1-4; TRBD1 might be the D (6 bases). The germline V gene encodes CDR1 SGDLS and CDR2 YYNGEE. The ends were cut back, 1 base at V and 7 bases at J, with 11 bases in the middle. The CDR3 consists of 14 residues. As DNA, the CDR3 is TGTGCCAGCAGCGTAAACCTAGGGGGTGAAAAACTGTTTTTT. Translating it yields CASSVNLGGEKLFF.

The chain uses TRBV6-6 and TRBJ2-1, with 9 bases fitting TRBD1. Germline values: CDR1 MNHNY, CDR2 SVGAGI (reference sequence). The CDR3 totals 15 residues. The J segment lost 6 bases and the V segment lost 6 bases, leaving 9 bases of the junction unmatched. For the CDR3, the DNA is TGTGCCAGCAGAATCTTACAGGGGGCCAGCAATGAGCAGTTCTTC. Residues: CASRILQGASNEQFF.

The chain links TRBV6-1 to TRBJ1-1, with D possibly being TRBD1 (6 bases). The CDR3 extends over 15 amino acids. Trimming took off 2 bases at V and 8 bases at J, with 18 bases between the two ends. The germline V gene has CDR1 MNHNS and CDR2 SASEGT. Here the CDR3 DNA reads TGTGCCAGCAGTGAACCGGGCGGGGGCCGAAGGGAAGCTTTCTTT. This translates into CASSEPGGGRREAFF.

As DNA, the CDR3 is TGTGCCAGCAGCTTCCCCCGTCCTGAAGATACGCAGTATTTT. Translation: CASSFPRPEDTQYF. The chain carries TRBV7-8 and TRBJ2-3; no definite D call. CDR3 length: 14 residues. With 3 bases removed from V and 5 bases from J, the gap between germline ends came to 12 bases. CDR1 and CDR2 (germline): SGHVS, FQNEAQ.

The rearrangement joins TRBV18 to TRBJ1-2, with unresolved D. V lost 0 bases, J lost 7 bases, and 21 bases lay in between. The CDR3 has 17 residues. The germline V gene encodes CDR1 KGHSH and CDR2 LQKENI. The CDR3 nucleotides read TGTGCCAGCTCACCACCGTCTCTCTCTGGTGGGGAGGCTGGCTACACCTTC. It encodes CASSPPSLSGGEAGYTF.

The V call is TRBV12-5, the J call TRBJ2-7; D is undetermined. V gave up 0 bases and J gave up 4 bases, with 10 bases separating them. Germline CDR1 is LGHNT and CDR2 is FRNRAP. This CDR3 is 14 amino acids long. Written as DNA, the CDR3 is TGTGCTAGTGGTTTGGTATACAGAGCTTACGAGCAGTACTTC. Translated, it gives CASGLVYRAYEQYF.

The chain has TRBV27 and TRBJ2-7; 10 bases match TRBD1. J lost 1 base, V lost 3 bases, and 0 bases had no gene match. From germline, CDR1 is MNHEY and CDR2 SMNVEV (reference sequence). The CDR3 consists of 14 residues. CDR3 sequence (DNA): TGTGCCAGCAGTTTGGGACAGGGGTCCTACGAGCAGTACTTC. Protein sequence: CASSLGQGSYEQYF.

The J gene is TRBJ2-3, the V gene TRBV4-1; 8 bases line up with TRBD2. V shed 4 bases, J shed 2 bases, and the junction held 11 bases outside the gene matches. The CDR3 runs 17 residues. Germline values: CDR1 MGHRA, CDR2 YSYEKL. CDR3 DNA: TGCGCCAGCAGCCGGGGGGCGCGGGGGGCACTCACAGATACGCAGTATTTT. Residues: CASSRGARGALTDTQYF.

The chain links TRBV2 to TRBJ2-7; 9 bases align to TRBD1. The CDR3 is 15 amino acids. Per germline, CDR1 SNHLY and CDR2 FYNNEI. This chain's CDR3 is CANIKPGTGSYEQYF. The CDR3 DNA reads TGTGCAAATATAAAGCCCGGGACAGGGTCCTACGAGCAGTACTTC.

The CDR3 region has the DNA TGTGCCAGCAGTTTGGGGGAAACCTACGAGCAGTACTTC. Residues: CASSLGETYEQYF. This chain uses TRBV27 with TRBJ2-7; D may match TRBD1 or TRBD2 (5 bases each). Germline V gene data show CDR1 as MNHEY and CDR2 as SMNVEV (reference sequence). The CDR3 loop spans 13 amino acids. Trimming took off 3 bases at V and 2 bases at J, with 8 bases between the two ends.

The rearrangement joins TRBV4-1 to TRBJ2-7; D gene unclear. Germline assignment: CDR1 MGHRA and CDR2 YSYEKL. V lost 1 base to trimming and J lost 2 bases, with 9 bases between them. This CDR3 has 14 amino acids. The CDR3 nucleotides read TGCGCCAGCAGCCAAGCGCCAGTAACCTACGAGCAGTACTTC. It specifies CASSQAPVTYEQYF.

This clone was picked up one time. This sequence joins TRBV5-1 and TRBJ1-1; D gene unclear. There are 15 residues in the CDR3. The V gene's germline CDR1 is SGHRS and CDR2 YFSETQ. V was pared by 0 bases and J by 0 bases, with 9 bases between. Here the CDR3 reads CASSLVGNMNTEAFF. DNA for the CDR3: TGCGCCAGCAGCTTGGTTGGGAATATGAACACTGAAGCTTTCTTT.

The chain employs TRBV30 and TRBJ1-1, with unresolved D. V was pared by 5 bases and J by 4 bases, with 14 bases between. Germline CDR1 and CDR2: GTSNPN and SVGIG (reference sequence). The CDR3 spans 13 residues. The CDR3: CAWGNPPGTEAFF. The CDR3 DNA is TGTGCCTGGGGTAATCCTCCGGGCACTGAAGCTTTCTTT.

This sequence joins TRBV21-1 and TRBJ2-3. TRBV21-1 is a documented pseudogene. This CDR3 contains 16 residues. The DNA for the CDR3 is TGTGCCAGCAGCAAAGGTGGACCCCAGACTTCAGATACGCAGTATTTT. Its protein is CASSKGGPQTSDTQYF.

The chain links TRBV10-3 to TRBJ1-1; 7 bases fit TRBD1. V shed 2 bases and J 0 bases; nucleotides not matched to a gene: 3. Germline CDR1 and CDR2: ENHRY and SYGVKD. The CDR3 is made up of 15 amino acids. The CDR3 here is CAISEPTGLNTEAFF. CDR3 coding DNA: TGTGCCATCAGTGAGCCGACAGGGCTGAACACTGAAGCTTTCTTT.